The clone carrying this T cell receptor beta chain occurred a few times. Its antigen remains unidentified. This sample stems from a study of T-cell reconstitution after alpha-beta-depleted transplantation in children. Broader study findings: Expanded graft clones numbering several hundred reportedly gave rise to alpha-beta T cells about two months after transplant. In some patients, recipient T cells and intrathymic progenitors surviving conditioning explained high day-60 diversity. The main origin of T-cell counts and diversity one year after transplant was newly produced T cells.

Library preparation (for TCRbeta) was performed with unique molecular identifiers. TCRdb fed the PCR reads into MiXCR, producing one record per CDR3 protein. The table has about 980,000 distinct CDR3 sequences, roughly 31% seen once; the top ten hold about 28%. Germline assignment: CDR1 ENHRY and CDR2 SYGVKD. The CDR3 has 15 amino acids. Trimming removed 1 base from V and 6 bases from J; junction bases left unmatched: 5. The sample was PBMCs, mostly from graft donor cells, taken 360 days after TCRalphabeta/CD19-depleted stem cell transplant. The receptor comes from a boy under two years old who had a stem cell transplant for SCID, so the T cells may come from the graft donor. This chain links TRBV10-3 with TRBJ2-2; 7 bases match TRBD1. DNA for the CDR3: TGTGCCATCAGTGAGTTGACAGGGAAGGCCGGGGAGCTGTTTTTT. This translates into CAISELTGKAGELFF.